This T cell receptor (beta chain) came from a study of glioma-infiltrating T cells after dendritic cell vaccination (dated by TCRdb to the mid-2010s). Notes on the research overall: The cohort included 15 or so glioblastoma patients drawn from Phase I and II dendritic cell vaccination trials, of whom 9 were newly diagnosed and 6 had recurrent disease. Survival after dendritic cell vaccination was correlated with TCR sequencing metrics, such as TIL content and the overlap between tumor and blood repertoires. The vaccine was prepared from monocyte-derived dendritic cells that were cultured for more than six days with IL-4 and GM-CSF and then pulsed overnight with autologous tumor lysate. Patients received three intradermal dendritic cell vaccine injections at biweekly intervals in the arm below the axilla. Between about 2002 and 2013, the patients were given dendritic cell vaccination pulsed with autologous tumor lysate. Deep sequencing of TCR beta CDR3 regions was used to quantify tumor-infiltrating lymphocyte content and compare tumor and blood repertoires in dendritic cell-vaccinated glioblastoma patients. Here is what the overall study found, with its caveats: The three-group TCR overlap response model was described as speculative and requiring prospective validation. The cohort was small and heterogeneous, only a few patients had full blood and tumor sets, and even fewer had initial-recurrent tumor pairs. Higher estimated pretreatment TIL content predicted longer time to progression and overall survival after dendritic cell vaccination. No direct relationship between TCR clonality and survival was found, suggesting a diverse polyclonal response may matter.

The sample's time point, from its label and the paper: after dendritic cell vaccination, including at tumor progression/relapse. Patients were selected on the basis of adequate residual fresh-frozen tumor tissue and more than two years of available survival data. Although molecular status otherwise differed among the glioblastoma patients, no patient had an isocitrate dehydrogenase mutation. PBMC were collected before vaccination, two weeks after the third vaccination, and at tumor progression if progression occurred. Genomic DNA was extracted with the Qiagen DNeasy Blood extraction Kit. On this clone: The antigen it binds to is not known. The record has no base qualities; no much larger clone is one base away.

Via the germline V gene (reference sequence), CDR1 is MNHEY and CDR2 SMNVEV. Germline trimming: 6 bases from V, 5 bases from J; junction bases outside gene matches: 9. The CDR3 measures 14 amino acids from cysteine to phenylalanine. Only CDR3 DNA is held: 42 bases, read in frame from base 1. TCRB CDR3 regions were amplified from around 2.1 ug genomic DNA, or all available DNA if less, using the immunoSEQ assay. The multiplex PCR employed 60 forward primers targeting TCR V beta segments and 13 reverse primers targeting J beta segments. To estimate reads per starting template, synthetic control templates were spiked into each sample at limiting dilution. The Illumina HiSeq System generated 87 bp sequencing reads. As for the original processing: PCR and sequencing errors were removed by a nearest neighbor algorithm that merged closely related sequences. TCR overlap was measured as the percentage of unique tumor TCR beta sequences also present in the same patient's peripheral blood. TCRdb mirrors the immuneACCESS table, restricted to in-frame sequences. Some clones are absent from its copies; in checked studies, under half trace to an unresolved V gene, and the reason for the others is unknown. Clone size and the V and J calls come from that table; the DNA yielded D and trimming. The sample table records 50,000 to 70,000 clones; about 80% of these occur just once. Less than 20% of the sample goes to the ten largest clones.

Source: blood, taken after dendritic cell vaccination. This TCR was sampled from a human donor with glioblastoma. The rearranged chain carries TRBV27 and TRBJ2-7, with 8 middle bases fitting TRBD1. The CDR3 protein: CASRAGGVINEQYF. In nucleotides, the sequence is TGTGCCAGCAGGGCAGGGGGCGTCATCAACGAGCAGTACTTC.